The clone carrying this T cell receptor beta chain was detected only a few times. The sample is drawn from a study of shared clonotypes between healthy human individuals. The wider study: The donor pool was made up of two women and three men aged 18 to 49.

There were no recent acute infections or vaccinations among the donors, who were healthy HIV-negative adults. This CDR3 has 17 residues. Measured with immunoSEQ multiplex PCR; TCRdb has only the in-frame clones, and not every one. The sample consists of 2 million to 2.5 million clones, approximately 94% of them appearing once. The J gene is TRBJ1-2, the V gene TRBV21-1; TRBD1 was called by the table and not checked on the DNA. TRBV21-1 is a listed pseudogene. Material for sequencing was naive CD4+ T cells sorted from blood. The sample's subset: CD45RA+ positively selected. This TCR came from a man aged 18-30 years in good health. CDR3 nucleotides: TGTGCCAGCAGCCCTCGATTGACAGGGGCAATCCCCTATGGCTACACCTTC. Its protein product is CASSPRLTGAIPYGYTF.